One sample yielded the 7 T cell receptor beta chains listed below, sequenced in a study of T cells in Graves' hyperthyroidism and ophthalmopathy. TCR beta CDR3 sequences were amplified from RNA transcripts. The HTBI set primed first-round TCR CDR3 RT-PCR. TCRdb recomputed calls from the multiplex PCR reads with MiXCR, one row per CDR3 protein. The table includes a few hundred thousand distinct CDR3 sequences, approximately 14% detected once. The material sequenced was blood. These receptors came from a woman aged 25 to 45 with Graves' hyperthyroidism.

This clonotype was counted many times. The rearrangement joins TRBV6-1 to TRBJ2-3; D gene ambiguous. Germline V gene sequence: CDR1 MNHNS, CDR2 SASEGT. The CDR3 covers 10 residues. V was shortened by 6 bases and J by 4 bases, with 2 bases between the two germline ends. The CDR3: CASRSDTQYF. The CDR3 DNA follows: TGTGCCAGCAGGTCAGATACGCAGTATTTT.

There are many counts of this clonotype. This chain uses TRBV12-3 or TRBV12-4 with TRBJ2-1, with D perhaps TRBD1 (6 bases). V shed 6 bases and J shed 0 bases, with 18 bases lying between them. This CDR3 is 17 amino acids long. The CDR3 here is CASRPRTGSGSYNEQFF. In nucleotides, the CDR3 is TGTGCCAGCAGACCTCGCACAGGGTCTGGCTCCTACAATGAGCAGTTCTTC.

This clonotype occurred many times. The rearrangement links TRBV30 to TRBJ1-4; D unclear. This CDR3 is built from 12 residues. V dropped 0 bases and J dropped 8 bases, with 7 bases sitting between them. Per the germline V gene, CDR1 is GTSNPN and CDR2 is SVGIG (reference sequence). CDR3 DNA: TGTGCCTGGAGTGTAACCGGGGAAAAACTGTTTTTT. Translating gives CAWSVTGEKLFF.

This clonotype was recorded at least ten times. V and J are TRBV28 and TRBJ2-7, with 7 nucleotides matching TRBD2. Germline V gives CDR1 MDHEN, CDR2 SYDVKM. V gave up 9 bases and J gave up 7 bases; unmatched junction bases: 15. This CDR3 region has 14 residues. The CDR3 sequence: CASIRREPSQEQYF. The DNA for the CDR3 is TGTGCCAGTATACGGCGGGAGCCCTCCCAAGAGCAGTACTTC.

This clonotype was seen a handful of times. This may arise from a read error, as a much more abundant clone is one base away. The rearrangement links TRBV11-2 to TRBJ2-2; 14 nucleotides align to TRBD2. Germline V gene sequence: CDR1 SGHAT, CDR2 FQNNGV. CDR3 length: 16 residues. DNA for the CDR3: TGTGCCGGCAGCCGACGGACTAGCGGGAGGTCCGGGGAGCTGTTTTTT. Protein: CAGSRRTSGRSGELFF.

This clonotype was detected ten times or more. The V and J genes are TRBV11-2 and TRBJ2-1; 9 bases fit TRBD2. The J segment lost 9 bases and the V segment lost 4 bases, leaving 13 bases of the junction unmatched. There are 16 residues in the CDR3. Germline-derived CDR1 and CDR2 are SGHAT and FQNNGV. CDR3 coding DNA: TGTGCCAGCAGCTCCCCCTTGTTAGCGGGAGAGGGTGAGCAGTTCTTC. Its translation is CASSSPLLAGEGEQFF.

This clonotype occurred many times. The chain links TRBV20-1 to TRBJ2-1; D remains ambiguous. V was trimmed by 2 bases and J by 0 bases, leaving 8 bases between them. The CDR3 runs to 14 residues. Germline CDR1 DFQATT, CDR2 SNEGSKA (reference sequence). In nucleotides, the CDR3 is TGCAGTGCTAGACGTGGGAACTCCTACAATGAGCAGTTCTTC. Translating it yields CSARRGNSYNEQFF.